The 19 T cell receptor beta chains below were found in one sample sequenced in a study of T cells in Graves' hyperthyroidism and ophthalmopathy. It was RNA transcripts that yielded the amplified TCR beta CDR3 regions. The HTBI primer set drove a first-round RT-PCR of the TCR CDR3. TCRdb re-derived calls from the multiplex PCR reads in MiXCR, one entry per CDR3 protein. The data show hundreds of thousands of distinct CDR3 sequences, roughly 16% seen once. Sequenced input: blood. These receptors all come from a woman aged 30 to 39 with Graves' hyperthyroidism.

The CDR3 region is CASSLEWGRQYF. CDR3 DNA: TGTGCCAGCAGCTTAGAATGGGGAAGGCAGTACTTC. This chain joins TRBV7-8 and TRBJ2-7; the D is unclear. Trimming removed 1 base from V and 9 bases from J, with 10 bases in between. CDR1 and CDR2 (germline): SGHVS, FQNEAQ. The CDR3 is 12 amino acids.

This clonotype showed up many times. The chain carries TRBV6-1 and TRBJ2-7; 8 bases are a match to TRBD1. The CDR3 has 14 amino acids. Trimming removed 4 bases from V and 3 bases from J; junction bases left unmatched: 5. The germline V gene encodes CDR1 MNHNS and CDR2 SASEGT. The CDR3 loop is CASSVGTGNYEQYF. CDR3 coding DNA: TGTGCCAGCAGTGTTGGGACAGGAAACTACGAGCAGTACTTC.

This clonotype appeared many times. The CDR3, as DNA: TGTGCCAGCAGTTTCGGGACAGGGGGAGTGAAGACCCAGTACTTC. The encoded protein is CASSFGTGGVKTQYF. V and J are TRBV28 and TRBJ2-5; 11 bases fit TRBD1. This CDR3 spans 15 amino acids. Germline assignment: CDR1 MDHEN and CDR2 SYDVKM. V shed 3 bases, J shed 6 bases, and the junction held 6 bases outside the gene matches.

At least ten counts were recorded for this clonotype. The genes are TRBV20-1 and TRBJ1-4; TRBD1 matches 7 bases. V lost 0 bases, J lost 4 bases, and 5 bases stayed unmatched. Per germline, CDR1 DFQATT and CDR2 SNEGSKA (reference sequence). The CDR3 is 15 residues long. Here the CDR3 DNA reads TGCAGTGCTAGAGACGGGACAGCATTTAATGAAAAACTGTTTTTT. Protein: CSARDGTAFNEKLFF.

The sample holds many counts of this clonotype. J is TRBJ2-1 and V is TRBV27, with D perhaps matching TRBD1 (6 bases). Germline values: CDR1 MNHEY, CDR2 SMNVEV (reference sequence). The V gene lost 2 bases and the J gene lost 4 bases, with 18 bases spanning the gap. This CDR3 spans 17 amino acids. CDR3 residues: CASSLPSTGPTYNEQFF. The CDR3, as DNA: TGTGCCAGCAGTTTACCTTCGACAGGCCCAACTTACAATGAGCAGTTCTTC.

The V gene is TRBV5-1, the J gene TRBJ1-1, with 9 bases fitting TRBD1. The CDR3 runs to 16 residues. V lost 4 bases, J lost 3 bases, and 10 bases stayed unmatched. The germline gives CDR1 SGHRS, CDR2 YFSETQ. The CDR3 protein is CASSVQGAHVDTEAFF. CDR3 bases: TGCGCCAGCAGCGTACAGGGGGCGCATGTTGACACTGAAGCTTTCTTT.

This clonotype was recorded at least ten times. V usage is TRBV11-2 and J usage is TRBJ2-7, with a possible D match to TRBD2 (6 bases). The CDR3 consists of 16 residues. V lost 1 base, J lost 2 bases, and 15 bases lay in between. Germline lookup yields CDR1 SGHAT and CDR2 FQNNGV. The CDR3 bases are TGTGCCAGCAGCTTAGGGCAGGGACTGAGCGCCTACGAGCAGTACTTC. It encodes CASSLGQGLSAYEQYF.

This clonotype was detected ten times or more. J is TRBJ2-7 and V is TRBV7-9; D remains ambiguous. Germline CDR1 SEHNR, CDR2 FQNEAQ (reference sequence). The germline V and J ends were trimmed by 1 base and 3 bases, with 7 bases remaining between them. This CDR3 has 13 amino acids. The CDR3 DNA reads TGTGCCAGCAGCTTAGAACCAGTCTACGAGCAGTACTTC. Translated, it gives CASSLEPVYEQYF.

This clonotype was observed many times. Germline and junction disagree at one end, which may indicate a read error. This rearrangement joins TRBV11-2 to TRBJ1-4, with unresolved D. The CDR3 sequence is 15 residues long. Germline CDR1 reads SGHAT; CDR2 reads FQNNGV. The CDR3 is CASSVEWEPNEKLFF. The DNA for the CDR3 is TGTGCCAGCAGCGTAGAGTGGGAGCCTAATGAAAAACTGTTTTTT.

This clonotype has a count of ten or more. The CDR3 protein is CASSSHRGELTEAFF. In DNA, the CDR3 is TGTGCCAGCAGCTCCCACAGGGGGGAGTTGACTGAAGCTTTCTTT. The V gene is TRBV11-2, the J gene TRBJ1-1; TRBD1 matches at 8 bases. Germline assignment: CDR1 SGHAT and CDR2 FQNNGV. This CDR3 region has 15 residues. J lost 5 bases, V lost 4 bases, and 9 bases had no gene match.

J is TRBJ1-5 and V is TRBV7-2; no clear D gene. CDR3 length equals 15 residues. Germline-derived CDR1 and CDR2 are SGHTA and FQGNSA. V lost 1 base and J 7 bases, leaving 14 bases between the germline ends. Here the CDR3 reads CASSLGVQSRQPQHF. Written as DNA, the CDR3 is TGTGCCAGCAGCTTAGGAGTCCAGTCAAGACAGCCCCAGCATTTT.

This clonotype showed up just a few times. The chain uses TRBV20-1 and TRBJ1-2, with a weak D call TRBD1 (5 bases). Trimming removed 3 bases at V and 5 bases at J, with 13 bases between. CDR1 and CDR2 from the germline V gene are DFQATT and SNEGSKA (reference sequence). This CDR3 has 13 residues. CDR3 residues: CSARNRIGYGYTF. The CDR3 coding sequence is TGCAGTGCTAGGAACAGGATTGGATATGGCTACACCTTC.

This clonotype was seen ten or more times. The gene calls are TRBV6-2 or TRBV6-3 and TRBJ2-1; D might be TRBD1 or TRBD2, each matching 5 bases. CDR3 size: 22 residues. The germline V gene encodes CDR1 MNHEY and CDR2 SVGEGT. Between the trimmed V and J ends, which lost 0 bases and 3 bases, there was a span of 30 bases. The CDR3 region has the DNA TGTGCCAGCAGTTACTCTGAGAATCGTTATATTGGGGCAGGGACCAACTACAATGAGCAGTTCTTC. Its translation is CASSYSENRYIGAGTNYNEQFF.

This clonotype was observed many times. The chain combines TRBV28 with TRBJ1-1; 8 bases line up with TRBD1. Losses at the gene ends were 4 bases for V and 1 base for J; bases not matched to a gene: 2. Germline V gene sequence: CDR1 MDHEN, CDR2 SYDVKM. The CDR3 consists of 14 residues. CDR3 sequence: CASSYTGGNTEAFF. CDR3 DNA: TGTGCCAGCAGTTATACAGGGGGGAACACTGAAGCTTTCTTT.

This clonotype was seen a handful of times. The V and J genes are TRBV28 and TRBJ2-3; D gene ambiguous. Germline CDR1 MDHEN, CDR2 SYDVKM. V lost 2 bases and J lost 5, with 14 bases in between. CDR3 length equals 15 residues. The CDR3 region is CASSLKPGAGDTQYF. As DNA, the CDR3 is TGTGCCAGCAGTTTAAAGCCAGGAGCCGGAGATACGCAGTATTTT.

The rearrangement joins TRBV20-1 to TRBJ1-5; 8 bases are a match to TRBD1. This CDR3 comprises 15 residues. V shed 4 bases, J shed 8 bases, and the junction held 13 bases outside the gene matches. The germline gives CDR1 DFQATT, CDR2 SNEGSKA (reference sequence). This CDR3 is CSAKPGQVSWEPQHF. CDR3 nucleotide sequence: TGCAGTGCTAAACCGGGACAGGTCTCATGGGAGCCCCAGCATTTT.

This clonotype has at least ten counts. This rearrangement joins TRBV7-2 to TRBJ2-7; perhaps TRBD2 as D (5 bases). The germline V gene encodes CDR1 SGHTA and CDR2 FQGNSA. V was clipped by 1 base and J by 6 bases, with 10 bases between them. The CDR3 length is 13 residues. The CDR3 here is CASSLVEGSEQYF. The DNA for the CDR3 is TGTGCCAGCAGCTTAGTCGAGGGTTCCGAGCAGTACTTC.

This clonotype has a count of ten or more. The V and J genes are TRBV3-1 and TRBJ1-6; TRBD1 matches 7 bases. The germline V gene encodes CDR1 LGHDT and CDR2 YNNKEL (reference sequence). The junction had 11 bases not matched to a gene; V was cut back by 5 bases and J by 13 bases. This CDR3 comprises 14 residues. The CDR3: CASSYRDSSSPLHF. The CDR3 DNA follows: TGTGCCAGCAGCTACCGGGACAGCAGTTCGCCCCTCCACTTT.

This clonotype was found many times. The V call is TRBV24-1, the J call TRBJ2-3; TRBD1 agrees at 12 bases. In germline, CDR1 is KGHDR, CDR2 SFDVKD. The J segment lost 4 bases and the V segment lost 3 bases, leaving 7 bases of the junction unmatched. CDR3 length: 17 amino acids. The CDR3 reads CATSDNTGTGGADTQYF. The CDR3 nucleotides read TGTGCCACCAGTGATAACACCGGGACAGGGGGCGCAGATACGCAGTATTTT.